What follows is one T cell receptor beta chain and its context. This record belongs to a study of control samples from healthy donors and cancer patients. Profiling relied on immunoSEQ multiplex PCR, and the TCRdb table lists in-frame clones only, not all of them. The repertoire has about 180,000 clones, about 90% of them found once; the top ten carry more than 1.3%. The germline CDR1 and CDR2 sequences are SGHNT and YYREEE (reference sequence). The CDR3 loop spans 14 amino acids. After removal of 3 bases from V and 3 bases from J, the junction contained 3 bases not matched to a gene. This clonotype was sampled from a woman in her 50s in good health. The chain carries TRBV5-4 and TRBJ2-1; TRBD1 matches at 7 bases. Sequencing was done on a sample of blood. CDR3 amino acids: CASSYRGLYNEQFF. The CDR3 nucleotides are TGTGCCAGCAGCTATAGGGGGCTCTACAATGAGCAGTTCTTC. Based on the CDR3 plus reference TRBV5-4 and TRBJ2-1, the full variable domain is ETGVTQSPTHLIKTRGQQVTLRCSSQSGHNTVSWYQQALGQGPQFIFQYYREEENGRGNFPPRFSGLQFPNYSSELNVNALELDDSALYLCASSYRGLYNEQFFGPGTRLTVL.